One sample yielded the 3 T cell receptor beta chains listed below, sequenced in a study of cytomegalovirus exposure and HLA in healthy donors (dated by TCRdb to about 2017). Library construction relied on the immunoSEQ multiplex PCR assay. The multiplex PCR relied on a mix of 60 forward primers for TCR Vbeta segments and 13 reverse primers for TCR Jbeta segments. The table comes from immuneACCESS by way of TCRdb, which keeps in-frame sequences with V and J called. Part of the clones is missing from these tables; in studies checked, under half for an unresolved V gene and the rest for unknown reasons. The table of this sample itemizes some 75,000 clones. The top ten constitute roughly 7.4% of the sample. Sequenced input: PBMCs. All receptors derive from a female donor in good health and CMV-seropositive.

This chain connects TRBV19 to TRBJ1-4; TRBD1 aligns across 7 bases. Looked up from germline, CDR1 is LNHDA and CDR2 is SQIVND (reference sequence). The junction had 10 bases not matched to a gene; V was cut back by 2 bases and J by 13 bases. The CDR3 totals 14 residues. CDR3 nucleotide sequence: TGTGCCAGTAGTATACCCGGGTCCCAGGGGGGACTGTTTTTT. This translates into CASSIPGSQGGLFF. Full variable domain (missing parts from reference TRBV19 and TRBJ1-4): DGGITQSPKYLFRKEGQNVTLSCEQNLNHDAMYWYRQDPGQGLRLIYYSQIVNDFQKGDIAEGYSVSREKKESFPLTVTSAQKNPTAFYLCASSIPGSQGGLFFGSGTQLSVL.

The rearrangement uses TRBV29-1 and TRBJ2-1, with 11 bases aligning to TRBD2. The CDR3 totals 14 residues. Germline trimming cut 7 bases from V and 2 bases from J; bases unmatched to any gene: 4. Germline V gene lookup returns CDR1 SQVTM and CDR2 ANQGSEA. The CDR3 sequence: CSALAGGPYNEQFF. The CDR3 DNA sequence: TGCAGCGCCCTAGCGGGAGGTCCCTACAATGAGCAGTTCTTC.

Written as DNA, the CDR3 is TGTGCCTGGAGTGTACCCGGACTAGCGGGAGGGTTTCGCTCCTACGAGCAGTACTTC. It translates to CAWSVPGLAGGFRSYEQYF. V and J are TRBV30 and TRBJ2-7, with 15 nucleotides matching TRBD2. This CDR3 has 19 residues. The trim removed 0 bases at V and 0 bases at J, leaving 9 bases unmatched. CDR1 is GTSNPN, CDR2 SVGIG, per germline (reference sequence).